This TCR beta chain was found in a study of technical replicates of blood from several donors. Generated by immunoSEQ multiplex PCR, the TCRdb table keeps only in-frame clones and is missing some. The table includes 80,000 to 90,000 clones, over 90% detected once. CDR3 length equals 14 residues. The V segment lost 8 bases and the J segment 5 bases; nucleotides outside the gene matches: 7. The germline CDR1 and CDR2 sequences are MNHNS and SASEGT. V and J are TRBV6-1 and TRBJ2-1; TRBD1 aligns across 9 bases. Sequenced input: T cells isolated from PBMCs. This TCR derives from a human donor in good health. DNA of the CDR3: TGTGCCAGCTCCGACGGACAGGGGCACAATGAGCAGTTCTTC. As protein: CASSDGQGHNEQFF.